Listed here is a single T cell receptor beta chain. The data derive from a study of T cell responses to AZD1222 COVID-19 vaccine. CDR3 length: 12 residues. V was trimmed by 5 bases and J by 6 bases, leaving 8 bases between them. Germline CDR1 is ENHRY and CDR2 is SYGVKD. Some clones are missing from TCRdb's copy, which holds only in-frame ones; the method was immunoSEQ multiplex PCR. Seen here are about 150,000 clones, 94% observed once, and the top ten hold 0.95% to 1.5%. The starting material was peripheral blood, obtained on day 0 of AZD1222 vaccination. The TCR sequence derives from an adult in good health. The V gene is TRBV10-3, the J gene TRBJ1-3; no firm D call. CDR3 DNA sequence: TGTGCCATCAGTTTAGGTAAAAACACCATATATTTT. Encoded protein: CAISLGKNTIYF.